This paragraph covers one T cell receptor (beta chain) sequence. Its target is unknown. CDR1 MNHNS and CDR2 SASEGT come from the germline V gene. The CDR3 is made up of 16 amino acids. TCR beta CDR3 sequences were amplified from RNA transcripts. Carried out on the TCR CDR3, a first-round RT-PCR used the HTBI primer set. TCRdb reanalysed the multiplex PCR reads using MiXCR and keeps one entry per CDR3 protein. The repertoire holds 550,000 to 850,000 distinct CDR3 sequences, with over 15% as singletons. The entry originates in a study of T cells in Graves' hyperthyroidism and ophthalmopathy. Study-level results: Blood also contained most expanded thyroid clonotypes above 0.001.

The material sequenced was blood. The chain links TRBV6-1 to TRBJ2-5; 12 nucleotides agree with TRBD2. The receptor's source is a woman in her forties or fifties with Graves' hyperthyroidism that later progressed to Graves' ophthalmopathy. CDR3 DNA: TGTGTCATCAGTGAGGATCTAGCGGGGGGGCCAGAGACCCAGTACTTC. Its translation is CVISEDLAGGPETQYF.